The rows below give T cell receptor beta chains drawn from one sample of a study of shared clonotypes between healthy human individuals. Sequenced by immunoSEQ multiplex PCR; TCRdb stores in-frame clones only, minus some. There are some 2,100,000 clones in the sample; 90% to 95% occur only once, and around 1.7% lies in the top ten. Sequenced input: naive CD8+ T cells from PBMCs. Receptors were obtained from a man aged 18 to 29 in good health. Some clones in this sample may be carry-over from other donors' samples. Each CDR3 is given without its conserved first and last residue.

v_gene	j_gene	len	CDR3aa
TRBV27	TRBJ1-6	15	ASGSLGGQAINSPLH
TRBV28	TRBJ1-2	11	ASSLGLNYGYT
TRBV27	TRBJ2-4	14	ASSLSIPLAKNIQY
TRBV10-1	TRBJ2-7	10	ASSEGTGEQY
TRBV14	TRBJ2-7	13	ASSHMGRADREQY
TRBV27	TRBJ1-1	14	ASSYAAGEVGTEAF
TRBV6-1	TRBJ1-1	13	ASSGLTGGYTEAF
TRBV23-1	TRBJ1-1	11	ASSRRRSYEAF
TRBV5-5	TRBJ2-7	15	ASSFVPGQGNSYEQY
TRBV7-6	TRBJ1-2	14	ASSLGPTGSDYGYT
TRBV15	TRBJ2-1	17	ATTDEKRTGLAAYNEQF
TRBV6-6	TRBJ2-3	9	ASRQGDTQY
TRBV7-9	TRBJ2-1	14	ASSPGRRGDDREQF
TRBV27	TRBJ2-1	12	ASSLWGINNEQF
TRBV10-2	TRBJ1-2	14	ASSESTGRDAYGYT
TRBV29-1	TRBJ2-7	13	SVTNPGTGLLEQY
TRBV28	TRBJ2-7	13	ASSLLAGHAYEQY
TRBV7-9	TRBJ2-5	13	ASSYRERGPETQY
TRBV9	TRBJ1-1	14	ASSVGGIGGNTEAF
TRBV25-1	TRBJ2-1	12	ASSPIWGSDEQF
TRBV6-5	TRBJ2-3	11	ASSWSRTDTQY
TRBV29-1	TRBJ2-2	11	SVLGPDTGELF
TRBV7-9	TRBJ2-1	10	ASSLLGGGQF